This entry lists 2 T cell receptor beta chains sequenced from one sample in a study of cytomegalovirus exposure and HLA in healthy donors. In the PCR, 60 Vbeta and 13 Jbeta primers were used. Profiled with immunoSEQ multiplex PCR; TCRdb holds only in-frame clones, not every one. The sample has 90,000 to 120,000 clones, around 80% seen once. Sequenced input: PBMCs. These receptors were obtained from a male donor in good health and CMV-seropositive.

This clone showed up just once. The chain uses TRBV10-3 and TRBJ2-3; the match to TRBD1 covers 7 bases. The CDR3 is made up of 15 amino acids. Trimming cost V 7 bases and J 5 bases; bases outside gene matches: 12. Looked up from germline, CDR1 is ENHRY and CDR2 is SYGVKD. The CDR3 DNA sequence: TGTGCCATCAAGACGGGACAGAGCAACGGAGATACGCAGTATTTT. Amino acid sequence: CAIKTGQSNGDTQYF.

Concerning this clone: This sample also contains other DNA sequences that code for the same CDR3. V gene TRBV7-9 combines with J gene TRBJ1-4; D ambiguous. Trimming removed 1 base from V and 3 bases from J, with 6 bases in between. Germline V gives CDR1 SEHNR, CDR2 FQNEAQ (reference sequence). This CDR3 has 14 residues. CDR3 in amino acids: CASSLGQSNEKLFF. The DNA of the CDR3 is TGTGCCAGCAGCTTAGGGCAGTCTAATGAAAAACTGTTTTTT.